This is a list of T cell receptor beta chains from one sample in a study of blood T cell repertoires in COVID-19. The repertoire was sequenced with immunoSEQ multiplex PCR; TCRdb's copy has only in-frame clones and lacks some. The sample has about 260,000 clones; around 88% are singletons. The sequencing input was peripheral blood. All receptors derive from a man in his thirties or forties with active or convalescent COVID-19. Each CDR3 is given without its conserved first and last residue. A D gene is named only where the DNA matches it firmly. A row's size may be missing; if present it is once, few, many or a size class.

size: .
length: 12
D: .
V: TRBV30
CDR3: AWIPRGAINEQF

size: .
length: 12
D: .
V: TRBV2
CDR3: ASSVLGGGETQY

size: .
length: 9
D: .
V: TRBV20-1
CDR3: SASNYYEQY

size: .
length: 11
D: TRBD1
V: TRBV29-1
CDR3: SVVARGRTEAF

size: .
length: 15
D: .
V: TRBV4-1
CDR3: ASSQEGGTVSNTEAF

size: .
length: 13
D: TRBD1
V: TRBV28
CDR3: ASSQGGGGNQPQH

size: .
length: 15
D: .
V: TRBV11-2
CDR3: ASSLSGGWGGTDTQY

size: .
length: 14
D: TRBD2
V: TRBV19
CDR3: ASSMLAGGVPGELF

size: .
length: 13
D: .
V: TRBV9
CDR3: ASSVERGKAGELF

size: .
length: 16
D: .
V: TRBV19
CDR3: ASSINLVSGANTGELF

size: .
length: 11
D: .
V: TRBV4-2
CDR3: ASSQRGREGYT

size: .
length: 11
D: TRBD1
V: TRBV30
CDR3: AWSRDRGIGYT

size: few
length: 14
D: TRBD1
V: TRBV15
CDR3: ATSREGGQGPGELF

size: once
length: 11
D: .
V: TRBV7-9
CDR3: ASSQWGLPWAF

size: .
length: 13
D: .
V: TRBV5-1
CDR3: ASSLYSGTNEKLF

size: .
length: 12
D: .
V: TRBV6-5
CDR3: ASSLVGENYGYT

size: .
length: 13
D: TRBD1
V: TRBV9
CDR3: ASSVQGEQYSPLH

size: .
length: 14
D: .
V: TRBV4-1
CDR3: ASSQATGYSTDTQY

size: .
length: 12
D: TRBD2
V: TRBV7-2
CDR3: ASSFGGVYNEQF

size: .
length: 13
D: TRBD1
V: TRBV7-2
CDR3: ASSRRTGVNQPQH

size: .
length: 12
D: .
V: TRBV5-1
CDR3: ASSLPGDYNEQF

size: .
length: 13
D: TRBD1
V: TRBV4-2
CDR3: ASSHPGTGGTEAF

size: .
length: 13
D: TRBD1
V: TRBV2
CDR3: ASLRQGAGNTEAF

size: once
length: 14
D: .
V: TRBV3-1/TRBV3-2
CDR3: ASSQSLNGGIDEQY

size: .
length: 12
D: TRBD1
V: TRBV23-1
CDR3: ASRGQGWGEKLF

size: .
length: 14
D: TRBD2
V: TRBV7-2
CDR3: ASSHRSLAATYEQY

size: .
length: 15
D: .
V: TRBV7-2
CDR3: ASSLAMQGFNGNTIY

size: once
length: 12
D: .
V: TRBV24-1
CDR3: ATNPATEKNTIY

size: .
length: 12
D: .
V: TRBV7-6
CDR3: ASSAYYSNQPQH

size: .
length: 11
D: .
V: TRBV7-8
CDR3: ASSSQANTEAF

size: .
length: 11
D: .
V: TRBV6-5
CDR3: ASSYTNRNEQF

size: .
length: 12
D: TRBD1
V: TRBV9
CDR3: ASSATGGQETQY

size: .
length: 13
D: TRBD1
V: TRBV9
CDR3: ASSVDGQGFEKLF

size: .
length: 13
D: TRBD2
V: TRBV5-1
CDR3: ASRLERGTSYEQY

size: once
length: 14
D: .
V: TRBV15
CDR3: ATSRRIQGGDYGYT

size: .
length: 11
D: .
V: TRBV9
CDR3: ASSLRVADTQY

size: .
length: 15
D: TRBD1
V: TRBV7-9
CDR3: ASSPWTGVIYNSPLH

size: .
length: 13
D: .
V: TRBV19
CDR3: ASIRGTSRYTEAF

size: .
length: 13
D: TRBD2
V: TRBV2
CDR3: ASRQTSGTYNEQF

size: .
length: 11
D: .
V: TRBV14
CDR3: ASSQRVNTEAF

size: .
length: 13
D: TRBD1
V: TRBV27
CDR3: ASRAGTGGPYEQY

size: .
length: 12
D: .
V: TRBV18
CDR3: ASSPNNRAVEQY

size: once
length: 14
D: TRBD1
V: TRBV29-1
CDR3: SVEGGQGGNQETQY

size: once
length: 12
D: .
V: TRBV11-2
CDR3: ASSGPRGAYEQY

size: .
length: 11
D: .
V: TRBV12-3/TRBV12-4
CDR3: ASRSDSSYEQY

size: .
length: 12
D: .
V: TRBV27
CDR3: ASTQVGSANVLT

size: .
length: 14
D: TRBD2
V: TRBV9
CDR3: ASSVAGGFNTGELF

size: .
length: 12
D: .
V: TRBV5-1
CDR3: ASSLSTGKYEAF

size: .
length: 14
D: .
V: TRBV19
CDR3: ASSIDSDYSNQPQH